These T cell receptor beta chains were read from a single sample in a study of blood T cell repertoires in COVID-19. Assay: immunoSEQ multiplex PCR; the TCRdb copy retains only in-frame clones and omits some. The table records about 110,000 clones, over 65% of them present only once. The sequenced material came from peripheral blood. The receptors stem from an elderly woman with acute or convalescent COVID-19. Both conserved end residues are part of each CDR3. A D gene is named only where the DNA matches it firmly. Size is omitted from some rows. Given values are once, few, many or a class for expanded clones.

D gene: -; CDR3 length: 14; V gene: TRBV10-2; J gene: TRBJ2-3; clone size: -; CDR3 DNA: TGCGCCAGCCTGGAAACAGGAAACACAGATACGCAGTATTTT; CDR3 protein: CASLETGNTDTQYF
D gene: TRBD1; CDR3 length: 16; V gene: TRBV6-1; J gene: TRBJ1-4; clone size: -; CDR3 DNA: TGTGCCAGCAGTGAAAGGGGACAGGGCCCCAATGAAAAACTGTTTTTT; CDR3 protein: CASSERGQGPNEKLFF
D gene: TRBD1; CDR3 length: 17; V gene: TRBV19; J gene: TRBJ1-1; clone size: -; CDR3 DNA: TGTGCCAGTAGTTCCTGGACAGGGGGCTTCTTGAACACTGAAGCTTTCTTT; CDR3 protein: CASSSWTGGFLNTEAFF
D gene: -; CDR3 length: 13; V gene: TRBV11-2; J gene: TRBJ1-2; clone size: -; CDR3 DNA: TGTGCCAGCAGCGCCGACAGGAACTATGGCTACACCTTC; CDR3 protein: CASSADRNYGYTF
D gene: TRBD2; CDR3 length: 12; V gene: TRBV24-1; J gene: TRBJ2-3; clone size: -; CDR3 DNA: TGTGCCCGGGGGGTGTGCACAGATACGCAGTATTTT; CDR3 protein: CARGVCTDTQYF
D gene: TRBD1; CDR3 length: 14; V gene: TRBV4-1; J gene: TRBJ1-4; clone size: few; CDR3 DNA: TGCGCCAGCAGCCTCCAGGGGGCTTCTGAAAAACTGTTTTTT; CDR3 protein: CASSLQGASEKLFF
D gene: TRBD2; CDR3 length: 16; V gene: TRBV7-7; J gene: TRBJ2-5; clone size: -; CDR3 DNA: TGTGCCAGCAGCCCAGGACTAGCGGGAGGCCCAGAGACCCAGTACTTC; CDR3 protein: CASSPGLAGGPETQYF
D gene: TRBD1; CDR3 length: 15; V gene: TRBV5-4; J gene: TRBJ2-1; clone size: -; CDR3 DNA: TGTGCCAGCAGCTCGCCGGGACAGGCCTACAATGAGCAGTTCTTC; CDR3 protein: CASSSPGQAYNEQFF
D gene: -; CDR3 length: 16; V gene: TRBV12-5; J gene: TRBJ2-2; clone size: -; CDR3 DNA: TGTGCTAGTGGTTTGGTAAAGTCTCAGGACACCGGGGAGCTGTTTTTT; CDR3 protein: CASGLVKSQDTGELFF
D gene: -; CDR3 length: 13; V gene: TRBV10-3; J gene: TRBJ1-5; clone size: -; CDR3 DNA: TGTGCCATCGCCCCGAGTAGCAATCAGCCCCAGCATTTT; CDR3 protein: CAIAPSSNQPQHF
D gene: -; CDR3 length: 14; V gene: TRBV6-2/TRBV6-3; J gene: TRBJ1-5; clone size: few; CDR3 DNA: TGTGCCAGCAGCGCCGGACAGTTCAATCAGCCCCAGCATTTT; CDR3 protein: CASSAGQFNQPQHF
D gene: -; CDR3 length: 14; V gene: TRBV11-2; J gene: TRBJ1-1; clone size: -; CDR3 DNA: TGTGCCAGCAGCTGGATCGGGGGGAGCACTGAAGCTTTCTTT; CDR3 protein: CASSWIGGSTEAFF
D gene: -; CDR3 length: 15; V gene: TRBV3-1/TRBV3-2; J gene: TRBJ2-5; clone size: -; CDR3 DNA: TGTGCCAGCAGCCAAGAGGGGAATGCGGGGGAGACCCAGTACTTC; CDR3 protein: CASSQEGNAGETQYF
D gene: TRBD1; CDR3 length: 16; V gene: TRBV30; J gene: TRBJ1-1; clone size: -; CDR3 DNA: TGTGCCTGGAGCACACCTCCACAGGGGGCGGGCACTGAAGCTTTCTTT; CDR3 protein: CAWSTPPQGAGTEAFF
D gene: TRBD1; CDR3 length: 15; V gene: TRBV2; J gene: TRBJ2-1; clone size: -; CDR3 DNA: TGTGCCAGCACCCTCCGCCAGGGGGCCTACAATGAGCAGTTCTTC; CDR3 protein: CASTLRQGAYNEQFF
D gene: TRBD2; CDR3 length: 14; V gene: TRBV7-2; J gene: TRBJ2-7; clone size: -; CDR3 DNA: TGTGCCAGCAGCTTAGCGTCTAGCGGTTACGAGCAGTACTTC; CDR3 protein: CASSLASSGYEQYF
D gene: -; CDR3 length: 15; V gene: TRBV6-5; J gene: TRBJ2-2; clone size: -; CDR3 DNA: TGTGCCAGCAGTTTAAACTACCTTTTAGGCGGGGAGCTGTTTTTT; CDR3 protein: CASSLNYLLGGELFF
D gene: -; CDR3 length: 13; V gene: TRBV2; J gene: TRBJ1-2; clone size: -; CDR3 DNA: TGTGCCAGCAGTGGGAGTTACCGGGGAGGCTACACCTTC; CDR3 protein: CASSGSYRGGYTF
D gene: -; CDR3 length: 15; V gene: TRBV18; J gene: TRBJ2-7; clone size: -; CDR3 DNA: TGTGCCAGCTCACCCCCGTCGAAAGGAGACTACGAGCAGTACTTC; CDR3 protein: CASSPPSKGDYEQYF
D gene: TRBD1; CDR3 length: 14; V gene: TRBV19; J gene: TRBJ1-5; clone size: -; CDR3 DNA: TGTGCCAGTAGTATCCGGGACAGGTTCTGGCCCCAGCATTTT; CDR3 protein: CASSIRDRFWPQHF
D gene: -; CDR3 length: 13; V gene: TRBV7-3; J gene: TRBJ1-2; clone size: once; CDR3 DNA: TGTGCCAGCAGCTTAACTCGAGGGGAGGTGGCCACCTTC; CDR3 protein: CASSLTRGEVATF
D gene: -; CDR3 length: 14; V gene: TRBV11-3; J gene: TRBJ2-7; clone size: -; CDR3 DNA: TGTGCCAGCAGCTTAGAGTCCGGCTCCTACGAGCAGTACTTC; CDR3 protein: CASSLESGSYEQYF
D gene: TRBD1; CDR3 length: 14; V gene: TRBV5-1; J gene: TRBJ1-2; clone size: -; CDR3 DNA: TGCGCCAGCAACCAAGGACAGGGGGTGGGTGGCTACACCTTC; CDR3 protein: CASNQGQGVGGYTF
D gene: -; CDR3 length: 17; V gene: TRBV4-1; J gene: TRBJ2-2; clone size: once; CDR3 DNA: TGCGCCAGCAGCCAAGAGTGGCGGGGGCGTGTCACCGGGGAGCTGTTTTTT; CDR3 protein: CASSQEWRGRVTGELFF
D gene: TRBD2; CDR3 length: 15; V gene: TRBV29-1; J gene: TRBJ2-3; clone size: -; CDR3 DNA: TGCAGCGTCTCCCCGACTAGCGGGGACACAGATACGCAGTATTTT; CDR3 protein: CSVSPTSGDTDTQYF
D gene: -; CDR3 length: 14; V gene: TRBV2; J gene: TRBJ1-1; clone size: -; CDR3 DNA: TGTGCCAGCAGTGATGGAGAAGGGGTCACTGAAGCTTTCTTT; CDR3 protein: CASSDGEGVTEAFF
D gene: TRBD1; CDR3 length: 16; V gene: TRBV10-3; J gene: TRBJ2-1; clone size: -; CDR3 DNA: TGTGCCATCAAGGGCACGACAGGGGGCTCCTACAATGAGCAGTTCTTC; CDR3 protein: CAIKGTTGGSYNEQFF
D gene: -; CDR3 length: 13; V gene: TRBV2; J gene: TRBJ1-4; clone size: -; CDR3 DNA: TGTGCCAGCAGTGGACAGTTGAATGAAAAACTGTTTTTT; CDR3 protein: CASSGQLNEKLFF
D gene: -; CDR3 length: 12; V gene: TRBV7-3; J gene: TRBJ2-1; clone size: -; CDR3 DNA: TGTGCCAGCAGCTTAGATTCGCGGCAGCAGTTCTTC; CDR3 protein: CASSLDSRQQFF
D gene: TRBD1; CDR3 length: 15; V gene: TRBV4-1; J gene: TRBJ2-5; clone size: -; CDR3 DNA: TGCGCCAGCAGCCAAGTCCCGGGACAGGAAGAGACCCAGTACTTC; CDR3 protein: CASSQVPGQEETQYF
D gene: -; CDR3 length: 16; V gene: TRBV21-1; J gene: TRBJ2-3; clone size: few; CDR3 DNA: TGTGCCAGCAGCACACGGACTAGCGGGGCCACAGATACGCAGTATTTT; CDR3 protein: CASSTRTSGATDTQYF
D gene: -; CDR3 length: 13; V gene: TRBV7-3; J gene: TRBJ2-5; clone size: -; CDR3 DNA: TGTGCCAGCAGCTTCGGTCGGGGGGAGACCCAGTACTTC; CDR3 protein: CASSFGRGETQYF
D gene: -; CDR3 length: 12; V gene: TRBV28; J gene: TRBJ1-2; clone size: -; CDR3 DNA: TGTGCCAGCAGTGACAGCAACTATGGCTACACCTTC; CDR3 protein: CASSDSNYGYTF
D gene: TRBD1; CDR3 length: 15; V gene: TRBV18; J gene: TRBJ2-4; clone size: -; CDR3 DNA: TGTGCCAGCCAATCGGACAGGAATTTTGCGAACATTCAGTACTTC; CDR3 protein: CASQSDRNFANIQYF
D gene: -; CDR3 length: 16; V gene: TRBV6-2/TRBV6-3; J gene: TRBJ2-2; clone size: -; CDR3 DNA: TGTGCCAGCAGTTACTCGTGGGGGGCGAACACCGGGGAGCTGTTTTTT; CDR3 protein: CASSYSWGANTGELFF
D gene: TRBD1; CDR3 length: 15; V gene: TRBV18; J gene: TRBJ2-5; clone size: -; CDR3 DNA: TGTGCCAGCTCTCGACAGGGGGCTGGAGAAGAGACCCAGTACTTC; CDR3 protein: CASSRQGAGEETQYF
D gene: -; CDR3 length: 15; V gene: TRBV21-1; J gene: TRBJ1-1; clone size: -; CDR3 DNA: TGTGCCAGCAGCGGCCGCCACAGGGCGAACACTGAAGCTTTCTTT; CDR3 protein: CASSGRHRANTEAFF
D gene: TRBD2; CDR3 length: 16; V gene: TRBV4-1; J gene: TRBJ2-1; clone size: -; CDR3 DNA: TGCGCCAGCAGCCAAGTTTTTTCTAGCGGCAACAATGAGCAGTTCTTC; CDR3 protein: CASSQVFSSGNNEQFF
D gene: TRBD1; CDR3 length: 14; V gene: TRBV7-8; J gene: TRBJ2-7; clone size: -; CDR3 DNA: TGTGCCAGCAGCCCGCATGACAGGGGCTACGAGCAGTACTTC; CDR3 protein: CASSPHDRGYEQYF
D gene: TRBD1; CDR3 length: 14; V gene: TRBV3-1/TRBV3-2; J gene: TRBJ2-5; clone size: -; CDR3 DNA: TGTGCCAGCAGCCCTGGGACAGCGGAAGAGACCCAGTACTTC; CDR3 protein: CASSPGTAEETQYF